This TCR beta chain was captured by sequencing in a study of beta chain features in type 1 diabetes. This clone was seen more than once but under ten times. The CDR3 is 12 residues long. V lost 4 bases and J 14 bases, leaving 12 bases between the germline ends. CDR1 KGHSH and CDR2 LQKENI come from the germline V gene. Sequencing targeted expressed TCRB transcripts, as all isolated RNA had been reverse transcribed. Only in-frame clones appear in the TCRdb table, and some are missing; sequencing was by immunoSEQ multiplex PCR. This table holds 350,000 to 450,000 clones, over 12% found once. The source is a woman under 30 in good health. The specimen was naive CD4+ T cells from blood. The chain links TRBV18 to TRBJ2-6, with no clear D. The CDR3, as DNA: TGTGCCAGCTCACAACGCGCTCCACTCCTGACTTTC. It encodes CASSQRAPLLTF. Together with reference TRBV18 and TRBJ2-6, the CDR3 gives the full variable domain: NAGVMQNPRHLVRRRGQEARLRCSPMKGHSHVYWYRQLPEEGLKFMVYLQKENIIDESGMPKERFSAEFPKEGPSILRIQQVVRGDSAAYFCASSQRAPLLTFGAGSRLTVL.